This note documents a single T cell receptor beta chain sequence. This sample was taken from a study of blood T cells in healthy people across ages. It was with a sample-barcoded 5' primer and a J-beta primer mix that a second PCR of roughly 7 to 12 cycles was run. MiXCR, applied by TCRdb to the 5' RACE reads, yields one record per CDR3 protein. Seen here are around 1,900,000 distinct CDR3 sequences, more than 35% observed once, and the top ten hold approximately 22%. The sequenced sample was blood. The receptor was isolated from a human donor in good health.

In DNA form, the CDR3 reads TGTGCCAGCAGCGAACCTGAGGGGGAGACCCAGTACTTC. Its protein is CASSEPEGETQYF. The chain combines TRBV5-5 with TRBJ2-5; D assignment may be TRBD1 or TRBD2 (5 bases each). The V end was cut by 4 bases, the J end by 5 bases, with 12 bases between. In germline, CDR1 is SGHKS, CDR2 YYEKEE (reference sequence). CDR3 size: 13 residues.